This T cell receptor (beta chain) was observed in a study of post-analysis software for immune sequencing data. Study background: The disease courses covered relapsing-remitting, secondary progressive and progressive-relapsing multiple sclerosis. Broader study findings: When patients were compared with controls, 4 or 5 TRBV segments were more frequent, TRBV5-6, TRBV5-1 and TRBV20-1 among them. The normalized Chao1 diversity of multiple sclerosis patients was significantly lower than that of controls.

Germline-derived CDR1 and CDR2 are SGHVS and FNYEAQ. CDR3 length: 15 amino acids. Trimming removed 1 base from V and 5 bases from J, with 12 bases in between. A note on this clonotype: Its target is unknown.

Carried by the TCR beta cDNA libraries were unique molecular identifiers. Each sample of about 1 to 10 million input T cells yielded roughly 0.5 million cDNA molecules, so each molecule approximated one T cell. Using its own MiXCR run on the PCR reads, TCRdb lists one record per CDR3 protein. Of roughly 670,000 distinct CDR3 sequences listed, 55% to 60% were seen once; the top ten hold about 10%. The sequencing sample was made of blood. This chain uses TRBV7-6 with TRBJ1-5; D gene uncertain. The sequence derives from a girl aged 2 to 10 with multiple sclerosis. For the CDR3, the DNA is TGTGCCAGCAGCTTAGAGGCGGGCCTCGATCAGCCCCAGCATTTT. This encodes CASSLEAGLDQPQHF. Full variable domain (remainder filled in from reference TRBV7-6 and TRBJ1-5): GAGVSQSPRYKVTKRGQDVALRCDPISGHVSLYWYRQALGQGPEFLTYFNYEAQQDKSGLPNDRFSAERPEGSISTLTIQRTEQRDSAMYRCASSLEAGLDQPQHFGDGTRLSIL.